Described below is a single T cell receptor beta chain sequence and its context. The entry originates in a study of shared clonotypes between healthy human individuals. The repertoire was sequenced with immunoSEQ multiplex PCR; TCRdb's copy has only in-frame clones and lacks some. In the table there are around 1,100,000 clones, roughly 80% of which are singletons. This CDR3 comprises 15 residues. Germline CDR1 KGHSH, CDR2 LQKENI. V was pared by 1 base and J by 8 bases, with 6 bases of the junction left unmatched. This receptor was obtained from a man aged 18-30 years in good health. Some clones in this sample may be carry-over from other donors' samples. The rearrangement joins TRBV18 to TRBJ1-4; 8 bases are shared with TRBD1. The source material was memory CD4+ T cells from PBMCs. Subset meaning: CD45RA-negative fraction. CDR3 amino acids: CASSPRLTGGEKLFF. In DNA, the CDR3 is TGTGCCAGCTCACCACGCCTTACAGGGGGGGAAAAACTGTTTTTT.